This T cell receptor beta chain was obtained from a study of T-cell reconstitution after alpha-beta-depleted transplantation in children. Trimming removed 2 bases at V and 1 base at J, with 11 bases between. This CDR3 is 15 amino acids long. Unique molecular identifiers were incorporated into the prepared TCRbeta library. One entry per CDR3 protein results from TCRdb running MiXCR on the PCR reads. The sample lists hundreds of thousands of distinct CDR3 sequences; about 14% were seen once. This TCR derives from a human donor who donated a stem cell graft to a child with Fanconi anemia. The rearrangement joins TRBV12-3 or TRBV12-4 to TRBJ2-5; D possibly corresponds to TRBD2 (7 bases). The material sequenced was PBMCs, taken from the stem cell graft. The CDR3 DNA reads TGTGCCAGCAGTTTAAGAGGGGGGGCCCAAGAGACCCAGTACTTC. Its protein is CASSLRGGAQETQYF.